What follows are 5 T cell receptor beta chains derived from one specimen sequenced in a study of radiotherapy plus CTLA-4 blockade in lung cancer. Profiling relied on immunoSEQ multiplex PCR, and the TCRdb table lists in-frame clones only, not all of them. The sample includes tens of thousands of clones, approximately 77% of them seen just once. The sample consisted of peripheral blood, taken from a patient treated with radiotherapy plus ipilimumab. The receptors stem from a human donor with non-small cell lung cancer that progressed on radiotherapy plus ipilimumab.

The rearrangement joins TRBV4-1 to TRBJ1-2; tentative D call: TRBD1 (5 bases). This CDR3 comprises 15 residues. Germline lookup yields CDR1 MGHRA and CDR2 YSYEKL. Trimming removed 1 base from V and 7 bases from J, with 16 bases in between. This chain's CDR3 is CASSQGVGVDAGYTF. The CDR3 DNA reads TGCGCCAGCAGCCAAGGGGTAGGGGTTGACGCTGGCTACACCTTC.

The chain uses TRBV5-1 and TRBJ2-5; possibly TRBD1 for D (6 bases). CDR1 and CDR2 from the germline V gene are SGHRS and YFSETQ. The CDR3 is 14 residues long. Trimming removed 3 bases at V and 4 bases at J, with 13 bases between. CDR3 protein: CASSYTGMGETQYF. CDR3 coding DNA: TGCGCCAGCAGCTACACAGGGATGGGAGAGACCCAGTACTTC.

This rearrangement joins TRBV4-2 to TRBJ2-1; D is perhaps TRBD2 (5 bases). The CDR3 consists of 14 residues. The germline V and J ends were trimmed by 0 bases and 8 bases, with 11 bases remaining between them. CDR1 and CDR2 (germline): LGHNA, YNFKEQ. CDR3 residues: CASSQDFGLDEQFF. The CDR3 region has the DNA TGTGCCAGCAGCCAAGACTTCGGACTTGATGAGCAGTTCTTC.

This clone was seen a few times. The chain employs TRBV9 and TRBJ1-1; 8 bases agree with TRBD1. Germline lookup yields CDR1 SGDLS and CDR2 YYNGEE. Germline trimming cut 3 bases from V and 0 bases from J; bases unmatched to any gene: 1. The CDR3 sequence is 14 residues long. Here the CDR3 DNA reads TGTGCCAGCAGCGCACAGGGGGTGAACACTGAAGCTTTCTTT. Protein product: CASSAQGVNTEAFF.

This clone was seen only once. The chain uses TRBV7-9 and TRBJ2-1; a weak D match, TRBD1 (6 bases). V lost 5 bases, J lost 3 bases, and 14 bases lay in between. Looked up from germline, CDR1 is SEHNR and CDR2 is FQNEAQ (reference sequence). The CDR3 totals 15 residues. The CDR3 DNA reads as TGTGCCAGCAGCCGCGGTAGGGGGAACTACAATGAGCAGTTCTTC. It yields the protein CASSRGRGNYNEQFF. Variable domain in full (rest from reference TRBV7-9 and TRBJ2-1): DTGVSQNPRHKITKRGQNVTFRCDPISEHNRLYWYRQTLGQGPEFLTYFQNEAQLEKSRLLSDRFSAERPKGSFSTLEIQRTEQGDSAMYLCASSRGRGNYNEQFFGPGTRLTVL.